The clone carrying this T cell receptor (beta chain) was observed many times. Antigen specificity is unknown. TCRdb processed the multiplex PCR reads anew with MiXCR; each CDR3 protein has one entry. In the table there are about 100,000 distinct CDR3 sequences, 21% of which are singletons. Looked up from germline, CDR1 is LNHDA and CDR2 is SQIVND (reference sequence). This CDR3 is 13 amino acids long. V was clipped by 7 bases and J by 4 bases, with 12 bases between them. The sample belongs to a study of breast tumors, draining lymph nodes, adjacent tissues. Study results and caveats: Compared with lymph nodes, tumors were less diverse; compared with nontumor tissue, more. Findings are consistent with lymph node origin and intratumoral expansion of most tumor T cells.

Samples came from axillary lymph nodes draining the breast cancer. The TCR comes from a female donor with breast cancer. Some clones in this sample may be carry-over from other donors' samples. The chain recombines TRBV19 with TRBJ2-3; D gene unclear. The sequencing input was axillary lymph node tissue. The CDR3 region has the DNA TGTGCCAGTACTTCCTTAGGAGCAGATACGCAGTATTTT. Residues: CASTSLGADTQYF.